This T cell receptor (beta chain) emerged from a study of blood T cell repertoires in COVID-19. Background on the study: T cells, B-cell-depleted T cells, or PBMCs supplied cDNA or gDNA.

This CDR3 contains 17 residues. V lost 2 bases and J lost 1, with 20 bases in between. The germline gives CDR1 GTSNPN, CDR2 SVGIG (reference sequence). Self-reported history from a screening survey and questionnaire set each donor's cohort. What the recovered Cohort 3 donors had was two negative PCRs, clearance, or symptom resolution. Original analysis: Reference gene primer amplification yielded estimated nucleated cell counts. Only in-frame clones appear in the TCRdb table, and some are missing; sequencing was by immunoSEQ multiplex PCR. V and J calls and clone size are copied from that table; D and trimming were computed from the DNA. The sample contains some 460,000 clones, about 85% of which appear only once. This clone came up a few times.

The source is a woman between 18 and 30 years old who had recovered from COVID-19. The chain recombines TRBV30 with TRBJ2-5; weak D call: TRBD2 (7 bases). The sample consisted of PBMCs or T cells enriched from blood (not recorded which). This chain's CDR3 is CAWSKGIVGGLQETQYF. The CDR3 DNA reads as TGTGCCTGGAGTAAGGGTATTGTCGGGGGGCTCCAAGAGACCCAGTACTTC.